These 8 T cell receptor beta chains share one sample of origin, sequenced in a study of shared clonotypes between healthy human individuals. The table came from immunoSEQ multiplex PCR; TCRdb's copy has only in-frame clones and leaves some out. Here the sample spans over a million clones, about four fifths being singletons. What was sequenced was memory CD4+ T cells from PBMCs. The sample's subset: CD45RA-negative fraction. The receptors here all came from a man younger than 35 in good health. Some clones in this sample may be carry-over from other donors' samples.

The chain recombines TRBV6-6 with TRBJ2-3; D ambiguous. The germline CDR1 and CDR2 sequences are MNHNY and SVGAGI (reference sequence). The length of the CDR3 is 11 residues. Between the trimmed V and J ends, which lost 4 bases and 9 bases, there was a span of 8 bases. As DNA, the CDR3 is TGTGCCAGCAGTTTAGCATCCACGCAGTATTTT. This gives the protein CASSLASTQYF.

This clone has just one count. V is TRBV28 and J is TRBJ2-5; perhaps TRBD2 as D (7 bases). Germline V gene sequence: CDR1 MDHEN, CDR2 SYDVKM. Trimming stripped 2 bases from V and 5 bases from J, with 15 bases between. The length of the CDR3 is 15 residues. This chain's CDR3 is CASSLGGAVLETQYF. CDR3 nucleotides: TGTGCCAGCAGTTTAGGGGGGGCCGTCCTGGAGACCCAGTACTTC.

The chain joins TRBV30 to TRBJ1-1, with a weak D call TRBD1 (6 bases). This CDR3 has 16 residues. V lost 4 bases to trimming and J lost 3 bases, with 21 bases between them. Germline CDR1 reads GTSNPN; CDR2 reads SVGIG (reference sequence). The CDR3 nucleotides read TGTGCCTGGACCATACTCTCGGGGGCGAAGTACACTGAAGCTTTCTTT. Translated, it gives CAWTILSGAKYTEAFF.

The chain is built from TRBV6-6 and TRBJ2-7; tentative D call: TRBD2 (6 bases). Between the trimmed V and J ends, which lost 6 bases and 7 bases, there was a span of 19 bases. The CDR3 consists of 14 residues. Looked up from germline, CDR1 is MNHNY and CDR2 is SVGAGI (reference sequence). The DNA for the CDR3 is TGTGCCAGCAGCCAGAAGGACGGAGCGGGTGAGCAGTACTTC. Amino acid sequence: CASSQKDGAGEQYF.

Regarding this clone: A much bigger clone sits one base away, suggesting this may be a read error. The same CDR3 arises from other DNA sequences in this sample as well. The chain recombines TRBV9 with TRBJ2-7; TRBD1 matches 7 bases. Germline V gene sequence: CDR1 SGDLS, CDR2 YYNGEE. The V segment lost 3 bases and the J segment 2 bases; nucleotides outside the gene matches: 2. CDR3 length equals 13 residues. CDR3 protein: CASSGTGTYEQYF. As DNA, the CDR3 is TGTGCCAGCAGCGGGACAGGTACCTACGAGCAGTACTTC.

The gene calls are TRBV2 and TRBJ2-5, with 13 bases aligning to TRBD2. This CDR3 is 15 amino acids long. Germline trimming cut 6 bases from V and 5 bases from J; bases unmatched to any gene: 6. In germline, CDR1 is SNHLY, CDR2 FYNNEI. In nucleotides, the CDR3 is TGTGCCAGCAGACTAGCGGGAGGGCGGAAGGAGACCCAGTACTTC. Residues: CASRLAGGRKETQYF.

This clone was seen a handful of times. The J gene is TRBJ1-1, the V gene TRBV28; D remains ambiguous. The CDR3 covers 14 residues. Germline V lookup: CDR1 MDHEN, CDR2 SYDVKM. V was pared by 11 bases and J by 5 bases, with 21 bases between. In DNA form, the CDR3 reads TGTGCCCTAGTCCCGGCAGGAAGAACGACTGAAGCTTTCTTT. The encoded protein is CALVPAGRTTEAFF. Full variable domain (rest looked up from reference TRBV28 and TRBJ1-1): DVKVTQSSRYLVKRTGEKVFLECVQDMDHENMFWYRQDPGLGLRLIYFSYDVKMKEKGDIPEGYSVSREKKERFSLILESASTNQTSMYLCALVPAGRTTEAFFGQGTRLTVV.

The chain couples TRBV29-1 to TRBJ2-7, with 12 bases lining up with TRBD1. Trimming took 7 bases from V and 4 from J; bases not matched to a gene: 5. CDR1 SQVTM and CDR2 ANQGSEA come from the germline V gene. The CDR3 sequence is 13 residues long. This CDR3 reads CSGGQGAGYEQYF. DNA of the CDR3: TGCAGCGGGGGACAGGGGGCAGGGTACGAGCAGTACTTC.